This note documents a single TCR beta chain sequence. Primers included in the PCR were 60 Vbeta and 13 Jbeta primers. The data were produced by immunoSEQ multiplex PCR, yet TCRdb's version contains in-frame clones alone and is incomplete. The sample includes some 130,000 clones, around 78% of them seen just once. This specimen belongs to a study of cytomegalovirus exposure and HLA in healthy donors. This CDR3 is built from 15 residues. V shed 7 bases and J 4 bases; nucleotides not matched to a gene: 6. Germline CDR1 and CDR2: SGHNT and YYREEE (reference sequence). The receptor comes from a woman between 50 and 59 years old in good health and CMV-seronegative. The sample consisted of PBMCs. The rearrangement links TRBV5-4 to TRBJ2-3; 13 positions match TRBD2. CDR3 sequence (DNA): TGTGCCAGCGGTACTAGCGGGAGGGCCGCAGATACGCAGTATTTT. This gives the protein CASGTSGRAADTQYF.